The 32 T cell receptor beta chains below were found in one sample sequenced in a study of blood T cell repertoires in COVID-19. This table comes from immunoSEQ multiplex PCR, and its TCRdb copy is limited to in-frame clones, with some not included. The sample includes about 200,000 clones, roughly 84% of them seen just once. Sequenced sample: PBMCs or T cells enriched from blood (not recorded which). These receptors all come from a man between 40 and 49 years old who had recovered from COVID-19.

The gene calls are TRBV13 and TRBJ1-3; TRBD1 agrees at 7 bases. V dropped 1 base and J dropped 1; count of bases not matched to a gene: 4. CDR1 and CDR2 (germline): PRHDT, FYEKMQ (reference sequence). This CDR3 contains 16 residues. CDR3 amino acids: CASSLALTGSGNTIYF. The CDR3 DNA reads TGTGCCAGCAGCTTAGCCCTGACAGGGTCTGGAAACACCATATATTTT.

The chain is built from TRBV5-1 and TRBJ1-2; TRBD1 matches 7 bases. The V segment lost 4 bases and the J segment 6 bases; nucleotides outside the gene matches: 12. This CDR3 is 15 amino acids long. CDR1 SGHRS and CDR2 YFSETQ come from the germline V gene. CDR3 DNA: TGCGCCAGCAGCGGCTCCCCTACAGGGGAGGATGGCTACACCTTC. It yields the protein CASSGSPTGEDGYTF.

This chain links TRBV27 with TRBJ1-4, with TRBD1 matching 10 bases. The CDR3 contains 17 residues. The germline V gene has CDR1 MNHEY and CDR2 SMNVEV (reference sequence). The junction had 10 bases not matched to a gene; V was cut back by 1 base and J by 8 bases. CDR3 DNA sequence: TGTGCCAGCAGTTTATTGTCCCGGGACAGGGGTGGCGAAAAACTGTTTTTT. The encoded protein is CASSLLSRDRGGEKLFF.

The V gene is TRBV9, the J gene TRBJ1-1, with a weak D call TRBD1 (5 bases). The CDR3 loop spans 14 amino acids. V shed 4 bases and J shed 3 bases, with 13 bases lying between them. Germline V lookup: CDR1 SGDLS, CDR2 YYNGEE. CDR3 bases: TGTGCCAGCAGCTTACAGGATTCGTACACTGAAGCTTTCTTT. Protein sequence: CASSLQDSYTEAFF.

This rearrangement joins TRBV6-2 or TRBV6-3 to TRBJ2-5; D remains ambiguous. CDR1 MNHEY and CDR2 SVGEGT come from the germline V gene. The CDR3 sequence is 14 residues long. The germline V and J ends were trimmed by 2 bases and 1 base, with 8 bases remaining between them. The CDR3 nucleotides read TGTGCCAGCAGTTACACGGGTGCCCAAGAGACCCAGTACTTC. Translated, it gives CASSYTGAQETQYF.

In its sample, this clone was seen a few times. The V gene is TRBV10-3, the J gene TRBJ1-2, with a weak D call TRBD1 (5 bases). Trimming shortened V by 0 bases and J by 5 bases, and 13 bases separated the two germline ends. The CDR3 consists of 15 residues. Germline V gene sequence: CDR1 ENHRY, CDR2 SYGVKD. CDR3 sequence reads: CAISESGRDHYGYTF. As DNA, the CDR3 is TGTGCCATCAGTGAGTCCGGCAGGGATCATTATGGCTACACCTTC.

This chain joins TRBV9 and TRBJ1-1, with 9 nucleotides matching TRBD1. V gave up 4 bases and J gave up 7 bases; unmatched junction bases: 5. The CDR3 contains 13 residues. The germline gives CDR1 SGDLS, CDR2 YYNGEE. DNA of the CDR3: TGTGCCAGCAGCAACAGGGGGCAGGGTGAAGCTTTCTTT. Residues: CASSNRGQGEAFF.

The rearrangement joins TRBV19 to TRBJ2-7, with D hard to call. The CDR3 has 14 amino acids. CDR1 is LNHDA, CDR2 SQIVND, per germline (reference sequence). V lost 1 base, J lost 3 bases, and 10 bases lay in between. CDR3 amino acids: CASSIGLVDYEQYF. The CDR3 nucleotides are TGTGCCAGTAGTATAGGGCTAGTTGACTACGAGCAGTACTTC.

CDR3 sequence reads: CASRGTGPRAAFF. CDR3 sequence (DNA): TGTGCCAGCAGAGGGACAGGTCCCCGGGCAGCTTTCTTT. This sequence joins TRBV27 and TRBJ1-1, with TRBD1 matching 8 bases. The length of the CDR3 is 13 residues. Losses at the gene ends were 6 bases for V and 10 bases for J; bases not matched to a gene: 10. CDR1 MNHEY and CDR2 SMNVEV come from the germline V gene (reference sequence).

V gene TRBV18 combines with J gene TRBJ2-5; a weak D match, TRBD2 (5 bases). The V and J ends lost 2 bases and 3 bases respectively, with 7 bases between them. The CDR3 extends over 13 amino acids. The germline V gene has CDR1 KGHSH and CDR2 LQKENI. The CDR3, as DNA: TGTGCCAGCTCACCAGGACTTAAAGAGACCCAGTACTTC. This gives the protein CASSPGLKETQYF.

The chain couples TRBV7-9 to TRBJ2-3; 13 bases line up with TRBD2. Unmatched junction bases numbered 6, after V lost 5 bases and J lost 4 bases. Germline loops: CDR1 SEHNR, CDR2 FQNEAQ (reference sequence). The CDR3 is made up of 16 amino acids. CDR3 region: CASSPPGTSGADTQYF. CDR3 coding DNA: TGTGCCAGCAGCCCACCCGGGACTAGCGGGGCAGATACGCAGTATTTT.

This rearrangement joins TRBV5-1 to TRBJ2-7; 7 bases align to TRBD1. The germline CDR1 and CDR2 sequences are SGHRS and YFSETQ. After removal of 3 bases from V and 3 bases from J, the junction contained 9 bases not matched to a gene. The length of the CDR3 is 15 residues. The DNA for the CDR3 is TGCGCCAGCAGCTCCCGCCCCGGACAGGTCTACGAGCAGTACTTC. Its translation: CASSSRPGQVYEQYF.

CDR3 sequence: CASSRTGGQQPQHF. In DNA, the CDR3 is TGTGCCAGCAGCCGGACAGGGGGGCAACAGCCCCAGCATTTT. The gene calls are TRBV6-4 and TRBJ1-5; 10 bases map to TRBD1. This CDR3 has 14 amino acids. Per the germline V gene, CDR1 is MRHNA and CDR2 is SNTAGT. V dropped 6 bases and J dropped 7; count of bases not matched to a gene: 6.

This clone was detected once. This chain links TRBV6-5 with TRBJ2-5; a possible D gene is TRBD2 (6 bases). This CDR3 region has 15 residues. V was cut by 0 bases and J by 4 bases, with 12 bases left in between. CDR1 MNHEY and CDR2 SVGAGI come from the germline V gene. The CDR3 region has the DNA TGTGCCAGCAGTTACTCCAGGAGGGGCGGAGAGACCCAGTACTTC. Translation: CASSYSRRGGETQYF.

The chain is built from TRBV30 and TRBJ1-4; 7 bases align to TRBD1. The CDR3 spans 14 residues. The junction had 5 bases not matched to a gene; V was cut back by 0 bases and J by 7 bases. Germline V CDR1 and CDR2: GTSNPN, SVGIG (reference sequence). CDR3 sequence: CAWSVRQGGEKLFF. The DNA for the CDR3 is TGTGCCTGGAGTGTACGACAGGGTGGTGAAAAACTGTTTTTT.

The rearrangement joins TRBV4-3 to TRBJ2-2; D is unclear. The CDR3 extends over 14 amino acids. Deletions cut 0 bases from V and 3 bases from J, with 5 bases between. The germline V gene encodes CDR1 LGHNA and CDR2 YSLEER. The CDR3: CASSQESYTGELFF. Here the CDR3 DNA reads TGCGCCAGCAGCCAAGAGTCATACACCGGGGAGCTGTTTTTT.

CDR3 loop: CASSSGQLNSPLHF. CDR3 DNA sequence: TGTGCCAGCAGCTCGGGACAGCTTAATTCACCCCTCCACTTT. The rearrangement joins TRBV7-9 to TRBJ1-6; 7 bases are a match to TRBD1. Trimming took 4 bases from V and 6 from J; bases not matched to a gene: 3. The germline CDR1 and CDR2 sequences are SEHNR and FQNEAQ (reference sequence). The CDR3 is 14 residues long.

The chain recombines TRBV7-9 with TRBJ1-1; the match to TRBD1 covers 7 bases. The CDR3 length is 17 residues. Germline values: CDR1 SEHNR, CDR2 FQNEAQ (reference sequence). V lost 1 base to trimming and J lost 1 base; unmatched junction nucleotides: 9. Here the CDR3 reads CASSLDPGQSKNTEAFF. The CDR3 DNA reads TGTGCCAGCAGCTTAGATCCGGGACAGTCTAAGAACACTGAAGCTTTCTTT.

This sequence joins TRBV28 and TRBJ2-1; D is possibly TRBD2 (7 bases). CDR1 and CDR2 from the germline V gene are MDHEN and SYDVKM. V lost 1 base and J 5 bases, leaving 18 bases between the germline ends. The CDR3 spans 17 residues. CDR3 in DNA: TGTGCCAGCAGTTTATATCTGTTGGCGGGGGCCGACAATGAGCAGTTCTTC. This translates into CASSLYLLAGADNEQFF.

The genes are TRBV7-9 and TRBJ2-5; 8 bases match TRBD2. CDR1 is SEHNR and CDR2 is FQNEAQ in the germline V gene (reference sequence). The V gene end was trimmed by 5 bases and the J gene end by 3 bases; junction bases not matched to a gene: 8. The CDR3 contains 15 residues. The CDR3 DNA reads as TGTGCCAGCAGCACGACCGGGACTAGGGAAGAGACCCAGTACTTC. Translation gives CASSTTGTREETQYF. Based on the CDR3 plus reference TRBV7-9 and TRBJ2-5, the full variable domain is DTGVSQNPRHKITKRGQNVTFRCDPISEHNRLYWYRQTLGQGPEFLTYFQNEAQLEKSRLLSDRFSAERPKGSFSTLEIQRTEQGDSAMYLCASSTTGTREETQYFGPGTRLLVL.

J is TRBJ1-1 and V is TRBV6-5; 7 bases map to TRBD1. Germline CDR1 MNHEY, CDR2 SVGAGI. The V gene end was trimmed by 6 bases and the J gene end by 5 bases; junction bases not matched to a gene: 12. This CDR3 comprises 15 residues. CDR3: CASRTRGRGKTEAFF. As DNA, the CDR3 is TGTGCCAGCAGGACTAGGGGGCGCGGGAAAACTGAAGCTTTCTTT.

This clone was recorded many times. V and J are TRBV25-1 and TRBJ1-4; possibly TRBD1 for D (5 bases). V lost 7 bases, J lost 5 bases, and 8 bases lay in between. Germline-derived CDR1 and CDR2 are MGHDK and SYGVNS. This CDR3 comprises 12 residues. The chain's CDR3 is CASTGGNEKLFF. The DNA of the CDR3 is TGTGCCAGCACCGGGGGAAATGAAAAACTGTTTTTT.

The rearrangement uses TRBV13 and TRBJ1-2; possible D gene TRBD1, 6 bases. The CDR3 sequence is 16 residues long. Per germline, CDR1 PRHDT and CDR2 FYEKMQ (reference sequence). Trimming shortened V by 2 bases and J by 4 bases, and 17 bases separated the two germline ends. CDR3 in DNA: TGTGCCAGCAGCTTACCTCCGCGGGAGGGGGTCTATGGCTACACCTTC. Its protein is CASSLPPREGVYGYTF.

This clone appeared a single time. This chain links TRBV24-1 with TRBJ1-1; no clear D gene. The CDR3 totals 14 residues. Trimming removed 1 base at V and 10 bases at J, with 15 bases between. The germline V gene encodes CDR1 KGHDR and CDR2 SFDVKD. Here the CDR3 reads CATSDFRDPARAFF. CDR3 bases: TGTGCCACCAGTGATTTCCGGGATCCGGCTAGAGCTTTCTTT.

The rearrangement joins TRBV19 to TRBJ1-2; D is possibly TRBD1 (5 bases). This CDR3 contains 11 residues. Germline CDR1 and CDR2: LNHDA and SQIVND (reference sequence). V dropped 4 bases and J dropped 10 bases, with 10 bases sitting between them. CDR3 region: CASSTQTDYTF. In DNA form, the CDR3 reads TGTGCCAGTAGTACACAGACAGACTACACCTTC.

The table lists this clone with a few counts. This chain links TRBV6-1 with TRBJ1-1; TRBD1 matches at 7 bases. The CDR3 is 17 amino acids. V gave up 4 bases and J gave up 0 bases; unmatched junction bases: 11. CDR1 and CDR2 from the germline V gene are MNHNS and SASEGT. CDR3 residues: CASSAPGTEIMNTEAFF. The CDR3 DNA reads TGTGCCAGCAGTGCGCCCGGGACAGAGATTATGAACACTGAAGCTTTCTTT.

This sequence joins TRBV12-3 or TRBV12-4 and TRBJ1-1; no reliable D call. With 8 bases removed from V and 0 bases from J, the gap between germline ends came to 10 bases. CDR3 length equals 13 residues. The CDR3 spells CASSGNLNTEAFF. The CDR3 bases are TGTGCCAGCTCGGGGAACCTGAACACTGAAGCTTTCTTT.

The CDR3 protein is CAIRRTTLGDTEAFF. In DNA, the CDR3 is TGTGCCATCCGTCGAACCACCCTCGGGGACACTGAAGCTTTCTTT. The chain combines TRBV10-3 with TRBJ1-1; D uncertain. Looked up from germline, CDR1 is ENHRY and CDR2 is SYGVKD. The V end was cut by 8 bases, the J end by 3 bases, with 19 bases between. The CDR3 extends over 15 amino acids.

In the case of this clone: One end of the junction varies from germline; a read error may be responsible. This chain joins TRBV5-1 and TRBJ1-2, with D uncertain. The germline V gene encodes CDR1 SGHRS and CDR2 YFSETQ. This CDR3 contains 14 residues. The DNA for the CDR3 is TGCGCCAGCAACTTGGATCCGTTGAACTATGGCTACACCTTC. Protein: CASNLDPLNYGYTF. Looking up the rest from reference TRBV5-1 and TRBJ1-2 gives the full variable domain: KAGVTQTPRYLIKTRGQQVTLSCSPISGHRSVSWYQQTPGQGLQFLFEYFSETQRNKGNFPGRFSGRQFSNSRSEMNVSTLELGDSALYLCASNLDPLNYGYTFGSGTRLTVV.

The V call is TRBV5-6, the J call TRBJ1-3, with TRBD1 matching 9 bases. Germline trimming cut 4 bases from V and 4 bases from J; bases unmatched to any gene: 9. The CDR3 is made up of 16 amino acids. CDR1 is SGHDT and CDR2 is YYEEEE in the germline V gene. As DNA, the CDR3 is TGTGCCAGCAGCCGTCAACAGGGGGCAATCGGAAACACCATATATTTT. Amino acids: CASSRQQGAIGNTIYF.

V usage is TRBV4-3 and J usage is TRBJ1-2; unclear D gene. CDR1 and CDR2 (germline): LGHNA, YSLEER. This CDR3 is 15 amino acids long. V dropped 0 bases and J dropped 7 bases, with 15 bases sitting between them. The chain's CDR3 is CASSQDPESPSGYTF. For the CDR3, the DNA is TGCGCCAGCAGCCAAGACCCAGAAAGTCCCTCTGGCTACACCTTC.

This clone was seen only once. The DNA of the CDR3 is TGCGCCAGCAGCCGAAGGGGACAGGGTGGTAATGCGAATGAAAAACTGTTTTTT. Its protein is CASSRRGQGGNANEKLFF. This chain links TRBV4-3 with TRBJ1-4; 9 nucleotides align to TRBD1. CDR3 length: 18 amino acids. V shed 4 bases, J shed 5 bases, and the junction held 14 bases outside the gene matches. CDR1 and CDR2 (germline): LGHNA, YSLEER.